Following are 17 T cell receptor beta chains from one sample sequenced in a study of identical twins. TCRdb re-called the 5' RACE reads through MiXCR, storing one row per CDR3 protein. The data contain about 430,000 distinct CDR3 sequences, about a fifth of them singletons. Sequencing was performed on naive T cells sorted from blood. These receptors were obtained from a man between 45 and 60 years old in good health.

This clonotype was recorded many times. The chain is built from TRBV20-1 and TRBJ2-7; the D call may be TRBD1 or TRBD2 (6 bases each). The CDR3 runs 14 residues. The V gene's germline CDR1 is DFQATT and CDR2 SNEGSKA (reference sequence). Trimming pared 1 base from V and 1 base from J, leaving 11 bases between. The CDR3 DNA follows: TGCAGTGCTAGAGTTCAAGGGGGGTCCTACGAGCAGTACTTC. This translates into CSARVQGGSYEQYF.

This clonotype was detected a few times. The chain recombines TRBV7-2 with TRBJ2-7; unclear D gene. The CDR3 totals 11 residues. The V gene's germline CDR1 is SGHTA and CDR2 FQGNSA. V was shortened by 9 bases and J by 0 bases, with 6 bases between the two germline ends. The CDR3 spells CASQYSYEQYF. The CDR3 DNA sequence: TGTGCCAGTCAATACTCCTACGAGCAGTACTTC.

This clonotype has just one count. The chain is built from TRBV6-5 and TRBJ2-2; perhaps TRBD2 as D (6 bases). Germline CDR1 and CDR2: MNHEY and SVGAGI. The CDR3 extends over 17 amino acids. Between the trimmed V and J ends, which lost 2 bases and 2 bases, there was a span of 15 bases. The CDR3 bases are TGTGCCAGCAGTTACGGGCTAGCGTCCGTTAACACCGGGGAGCTGTTTTTT. It is translated as CASSYGLASVNTGELFF.

CDR3 nucleotides: TGTGCCAGCAGCAGGGCCGGGACTAGCTACGAGCAGTACTTC. It encodes CASSRAGTSYEQYF. The chain joins TRBV12-3 or TRBV12-4 to TRBJ2-7, with 8 bases matching TRBD2. The CDR3 runs to 14 residues. After removal of 6 bases from V and 3 bases from J, the junction contained 7 bases not matched to a gene.

This clonotype was observed a few times. The rearrangement links TRBV12-3 or TRBV12-4 to TRBJ2-3; 7 bases align to TRBD2. This CDR3 contains 16 residues. Trimming at V came to 5 bases and at J to 3 bases, leaving 11 bases not matched to a gene. The DNA of the CDR3 is TGTGCCAGCAGTACTCCCGGTACAGCGGGGACAGATACGCAGTATTTT. Its protein product is CASSTPGTAGTDTQYF.

The J gene is TRBJ2-1, the V gene TRBV6-2 or TRBV6-3; weak D call: TRBD1 (6 bases). The germline gives CDR1 MNHEY, CDR2 SVGEGT. This CDR3 is 16 amino acids long. V gave up 2 bases and J gave up 2 bases, with 13 bases separating them. CDR3 sequence: CASSYPDSITYNEQFF. CDR3 DNA: TGTGCCAGCAGTTACCCGGACAGCATTACCTACAATGAGCAGTTCTTC.

The chain joins TRBV4-3 to TRBJ1-6; D call uncertain. Looked up from germline, CDR1 is LGHNA and CDR2 is YSLEER. The length of the CDR3 is 11 residues. The V end was cut by 8 bases, the J end by 4 bases, with 3 bases between. The CDR3 bases are TGCGCCAGCGGTTATAATTCACCCCTCCACTTT. This gives the protein CASGYNSPLHF.

The V gene is TRBV18, the J gene TRBJ2-3; 9 nucleotides match TRBD2. Trimming cost V 3 bases and J 1 base; bases outside gene matches: 5. The CDR3 runs to 16 residues. Germline V gives CDR1 KGHSH, CDR2 LQKENI. For the CDR3, the DNA is TGTGCCAGCTCACCCCGGATAGCGGGAGGCACAGATACGCAGTATTTT. It encodes CASSPRIAGGTDTQYF.

This clonotype showed up many times. This chain uses TRBV4-3 with TRBJ2-3; TRBD2 matches 7 bases. This CDR3 has 14 residues. Germline V gives CDR1 LGHNA, CDR2 YSLEER. J lost 3 bases, V lost 4 bases, and 4 bases had no gene match. The CDR3 spells CASSRRLATDTQYF. CDR3 sequence (DNA): TGCGCCAGCAGCCGGCGACTAGCAACAGATACGCAGTATTTT.

This clonotype was picked up a small number of times. The chain recombines TRBV5-1 with TRBJ2-7; D is perhaps TRBD1 or TRBD2 (5 bases each). The CDR3 length is 14 residues. Deletions cut 4 bases from V and 3 bases from J, with 14 bases between. From germline, CDR1 is SGHRS and CDR2 YFSETQ. The CDR3 loop reads CASSTGRGLYEQYF. Here the CDR3 DNA reads TGCGCCAGCAGCACGGGACGGGGTCTCTACGAGCAGTACTTC.

This clonotype has only a few counts. The rearrangement uses TRBV19 and TRBJ1-1; perhaps TRBD1 as D (5 bases). The CDR3 totals 14 residues. Trimming left V 6 bases short and J 5 bases short, with 16 bases between. Germline V lookup: CDR1 LNHDA, CDR2 SQIVND (reference sequence). The CDR3 coding sequence is TGTGCCAGTAGCATTGATGGGGGGGGAACTGAAGCTTTCTTT. Translated: CASSIDGGGTEAFF. Full variable domain (rest looked up from reference TRBV19 and TRBJ1-1): DGGITQSPKYLFRKEGQNVTLSCEQNLNHDAMYWYRQDPGQGLRLIYYSQIVNDFQKGDIAEGYSVSREKKESFPLTVTSAQKNPTAFYLCASSIDGGGTEAFFGQGTRLTVV.

This clonotype was observed at least ten times. This chain joins TRBV7-2 and TRBJ2-5; 9 nucleotides line up with TRBD2. Germline CDR1 and CDR2: SGHTA and FQGNSA. The CDR3 has 14 residues. Unmatched junction bases numbered 4, after V lost 1 base and J lost 7 bases. CDR3 residues: CASSLVAGEVTQYF. In DNA, the CDR3 is TGTGCCAGCAGCTTAGTAGCGGGAGAGGTGACCCAGTACTTC.

This chain links TRBV6-5 with TRBJ2-1; D perhaps matches TRBD2 (6 bases). V was trimmed by 4 bases and J by 7 bases, leaving 14 bases between them. The CDR3 totals 14 residues. In germline, CDR1 is MNHEY, CDR2 SVGAGI. The CDR3 is CASSSDPGGNEQFF. The DNA of the CDR3 is TGTGCCAGCAGTTCGGACCCTGGAGGGAATGAGCAGTTCTTC.

The J gene is TRBJ2-5, the V gene TRBV29-1, with 8 bases identical to TRBD1. The germline V gene encodes CDR1 SQVTM and CDR2 ANQGSEA. This CDR3 has 11 residues. CDR3 region: CSLRQGETQYF. The CDR3 DNA follows: TGCAGTTTAAGACAGGGGGAGACCCAGTACTTC. The whole variable domain, filled in from reference TRBV29-1 and TRBJ2-5, reads SAVISQKPSRDICQRGTSLTIQCQVDSQVTMMFWYRQQPGQSLTLIATANQGSEATYESGFVIDKFPISRPNLTFSTLTVSNMSPEDSSIYLCSLRQGETQYFGPGTRLLVL.

V is TRBV18 and J is TRBJ2-7; no reliable D call. The CDR3 loop spans 12 amino acids. Trimming shortened V by 3 bases and J by 6 bases, and 9 bases separated the two germline ends. Germline loops: CDR1 KGHSH, CDR2 LQKENI. Here the CDR3 DNA reads TGTGCCAGCTCACCCGGCCCCCTCGAGCAGTACTTC. Translating gives CASSPGPLEQYF.

The chain recombines TRBV7-9 with TRBJ2-5; no clear D. Germline lookup yields CDR1 SEHNR and CDR2 FQNEAQ (reference sequence). The CDR3 has 12 residues. Trimming cost V 1 base and J 3 bases, with 3 bases left between them. The CDR3 sequence is CASSLEEETQYF. The CDR3 bases are TGTGCCAGCAGCTTAGAGGAAGAGACCCAGTACTTC.

This clonotype was detected only a few times. The chain carries TRBV9 and TRBJ2-3, with unresolved D. The CDR3 is 13 amino acids. CDR1 SGDLS and CDR2 YYNGEE come from the germline V gene. V was shortened by 0 bases and J by 2 bases, with 4 bases between the two germline ends. The CDR3: CASSVGLTDTQYF. The CDR3 DNA sequence: TGTGCCAGCAGCGTAGGGCTCACAGATACGCAGTATTTT.